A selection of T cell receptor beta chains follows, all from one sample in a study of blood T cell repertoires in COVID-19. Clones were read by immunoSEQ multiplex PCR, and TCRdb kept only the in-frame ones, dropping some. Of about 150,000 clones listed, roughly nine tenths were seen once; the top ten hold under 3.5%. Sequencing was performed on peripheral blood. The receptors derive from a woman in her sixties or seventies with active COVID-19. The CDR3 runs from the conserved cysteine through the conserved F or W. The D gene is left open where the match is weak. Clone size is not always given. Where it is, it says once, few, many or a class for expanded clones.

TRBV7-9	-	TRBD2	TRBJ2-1	TGTGCCAGCAGCCCAGAGGGGGTACTAGCGGGAACCTACAATGAGCAGTTCTTC	CASSPEGVLAGTYNEQFF
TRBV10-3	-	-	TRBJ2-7	TGTGCCATCAAAAGTAGAATAGATCTCTACGAGCAGTACTTC	CAIKSRIDLYEQYF
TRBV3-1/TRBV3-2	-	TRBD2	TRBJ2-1	TGTGCCAGCAGCCAACCGAAGGGGCTAGCGGGGGCGTACAATGAGCAGTTCTTC	CASSQPKGLAGAYNEQFF
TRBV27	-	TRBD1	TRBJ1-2	TGTGCCAGCAGTTTATCGGTGCAGGGGGCAGGTGGCTACACCTTC	CASSLSVQGAGGYTF
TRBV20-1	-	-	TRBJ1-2	TGCAGTGCTAGAGCCGGGTATGGCTACACCTTC	CSARAGYGYTF
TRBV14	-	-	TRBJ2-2	TGTGCCAGCAGCCAAGGCCCGACTAGTGGCGGGGAGCTGTTTTTT	CASSQGPTSGGELFF
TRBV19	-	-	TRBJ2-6	TGTGCCAGTAGTTCAATCTCTGGGGCCAACGTCCTGACTTTC	CASSSISGANVLTF
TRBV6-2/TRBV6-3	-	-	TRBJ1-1	TGTGCCAGCAGTTTCCTTAGGGTGGGAGGAACTGAAGCTTTCTTT	CASSFLRVGGTEAFF
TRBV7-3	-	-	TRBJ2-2	TGTGCCAGCAGCTTCGGAGGGCCAACCGACGGAGGGGAGCTGTTTTTT	CASSFGGPTDGGELFF
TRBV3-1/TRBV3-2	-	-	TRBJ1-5	TGTGCCAGCAGCTCAGGGTTCCTGAATCAGCCCCAGCATTTT	CASSSGFLNQPQHF
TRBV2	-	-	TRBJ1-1	TGTGCCAGCAGTGTAGCGAGGACTGAAGCTTTCTTT	CASSVARTEAFF
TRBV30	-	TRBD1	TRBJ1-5	TGTGCCTGGAACCCTGCAGGGGGGCGGGATCAGCCCCAGCATTTT	CAWNPAGGRDQPQHF
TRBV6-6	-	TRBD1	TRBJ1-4	TGTGCCAGCAGGACGACAGGGCGGAATGAAAAACTGTTTTTT	CASRTTGRNEKLFF
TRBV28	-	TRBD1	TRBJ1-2	TGTGCCATTCAGGGGTGGACAGGAGGGTTCTATGGCTACACCTTC	CAIQGWTGGFYGYTF
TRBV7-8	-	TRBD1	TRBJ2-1	TGTGCCAGCAGCTTGGATGGACAGGGGTTCAATGAGCAGTTCTTC	CASSLDGQGFNEQFF
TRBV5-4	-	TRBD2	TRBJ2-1	TGTGCCAGCAGCTTGGCCCCGACTAGCGGGTACAATGAGCAGTTCTTC	CASSLAPTSGYNEQFF
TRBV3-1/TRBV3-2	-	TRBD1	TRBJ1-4	TGTGCCAGCAGCCAGGGGGGACAGTTAAATGAAAAACTGTTTTTT	CASSQGGQLNEKLFF
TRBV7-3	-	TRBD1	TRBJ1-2	TGTGCCAGCAGCCCTGGGACAGGGAGTGGCTACACCTTC	CASSPGTGSGYTF
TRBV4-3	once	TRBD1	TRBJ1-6	TGCGCCGGCAGCCGCAAACAGGGGGCGGATTCACCCCTCCACTTT	CAGSRKQGADSPLHF
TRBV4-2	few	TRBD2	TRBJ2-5	TGTGCCAGCAGCCTGACTAGCGGTAAAGAGACCCAGTACTTC	CASSLTSGKETQYF
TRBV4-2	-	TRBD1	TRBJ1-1	TGTGCCAGCAGCCAAGAGGGGGGGACAGGGCCCACTGAAGCTTTCTTT	CASSQEGGTGPTEAFF
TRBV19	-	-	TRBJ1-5	TGTGCCAGTAGGGGACAAACCAATCAGCCCCAGCATTTT	CASRGQTNQPQHF
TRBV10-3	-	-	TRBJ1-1	TGTGCCATCAGACCCAGGGAAGGGAACACTGAAGCTTTCTTT	CAIRPREGNTEAFF
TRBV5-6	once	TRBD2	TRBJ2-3	TGTGCCAGCAGCTCATGGACTAGCGGGAGGGCCACAGATACGCAGTATTTT	CASSSWTSGRATDTQYF
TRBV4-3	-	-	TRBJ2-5	TGCGCCAGCAGCCAAGAATTCGTGGGCCGTGGGACCCAGTACTTC	CASSQEFVGRGTQYF
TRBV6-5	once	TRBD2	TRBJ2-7	TGTGCCAGCAGCAAGGGACTAGCTACCGAGCAGTACTTC	CASSKGLATEQYF
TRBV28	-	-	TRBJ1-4	TGTGCCAGCAGTTTGGGGGACACACCAAATGAAAAACTGTTTTTT	CASSLGDTPNEKLFF
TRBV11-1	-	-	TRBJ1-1	TGTGCCAGCAGCTTAGCGGAGGCGTACACTGAAGCTTTCTTT	CASSLAEAYTEAFF
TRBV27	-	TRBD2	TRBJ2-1	TGTGCCAGCAGTCCCTCCCGACTAGCGGGCCGCAATGAGCAGTTCTTC	CASSPSRLAGRNEQFF
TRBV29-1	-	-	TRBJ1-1	TGCAGCACCACGGGGAGAATGAACACTGAAGCTTTCTTT	CSTTGRMNTEAFF
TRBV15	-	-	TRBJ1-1	TGTGCCACCAGCAGAGAGGGGGGAAGGAAAGCTTTCTTT	CATSREGGRKAFF
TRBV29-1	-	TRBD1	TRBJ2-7	TGCAGCGTTGCCGGATTTATACAGGGGAGCCCCTACGAGCAGTACTTC	CSVAGFIQGSPYEQYF
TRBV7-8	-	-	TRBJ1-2	TGTGCCAGCAGCTTAGCGGCAGGGACTCCCTATGGCTACACCTTC	CASSLAAGTPYGYTF
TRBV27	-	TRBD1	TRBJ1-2	TGTGCCAGCAGTCCCCGCTCAGGGGGATATAACTATGGCTACACCTTC	CASSPRSGGYNYGYTF
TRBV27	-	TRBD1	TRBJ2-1	TGTGCCAGCAGGACACCCGACAGGGCGAATGAGCAGTTCTTC	CASRTPDRANEQFF
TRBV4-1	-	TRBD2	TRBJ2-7	TGCGCCAGCAGCCAGGGCTATAGCGGGGACACTCTACGAAAGCAGTACTTC	CASSQGYSGDTLRKQYF
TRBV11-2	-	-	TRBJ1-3	TGTGCCAGCAGCTTAGTCCACACAGGGAGCTCTGGAAACACCATATATTTT	CASSLVHTGSSGNTIYF
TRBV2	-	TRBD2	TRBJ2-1	TGTGCCAGCAGTGAAGGACTAGCGGGACACAATGAGCAGTTCTTC	CASSEGLAGHNEQFF
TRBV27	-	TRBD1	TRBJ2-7	TGTGCCAGCAGTTTACGGCCCCCACAGGGGGGCCCGTGGGAGCAGTACTTC	CASSLRPPQGGPWEQYF
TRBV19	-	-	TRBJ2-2	TGTGCCAGTAGTATTAGGGAGAGCGGCGGCGGGGAGCTGTTTTTT	CASSIRESGGGELFF
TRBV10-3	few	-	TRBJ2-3	TGTGCCACCCAGGGCCAGGGTGCGGATACGCAGTATTTT	CATQGQGADTQYF
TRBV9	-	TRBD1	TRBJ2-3	TGTGCCAGCAGTAAAGACGGGGACAGGGTGTCCACGCAGTATTTT	CASSKDGDRVSTQYF
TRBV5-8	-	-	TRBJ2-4	TGTGCCAGCAGCCCGGGGCAGTACTTC	CASSPGQYF
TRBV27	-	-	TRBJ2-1	TGTGCCAGCAGTTTGTTCATCGGTCGTAATGAGCAGTTCTTC	CASSLFIGRNEQFF
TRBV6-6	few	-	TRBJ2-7	TGTGCCAGCAGCCAAACTAGAAACGAGCAGTACTTC	CASSQTRNEQYF
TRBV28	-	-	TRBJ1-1	TGTGCCAGCGCACGAAGGGCAGGGGTTGAAGCTTTCTTT	CASARRAGVEAFF
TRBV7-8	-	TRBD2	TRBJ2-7	TGTGCCAGCAGCTTAGCGCTAGCGGGAGAGACCTACGAGCAGTACTTC	CASSLALAGETYEQYF
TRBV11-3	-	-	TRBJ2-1	TGTGCCAGCGGAGCGGGCAAAGACTACAATGAGCAGTTCTTC	CASGAGKDYNEQFF
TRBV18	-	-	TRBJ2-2	TGTGCCAGCTCACCAGCAGGGGTTTACGGCACCGGGGAGCTGTTTTTT	CASSPAGVYGTGELFF
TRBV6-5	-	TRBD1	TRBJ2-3	TGTGCCAGCAGTTACAGGGGACAGAGCACAGATACGCAGTATTTT	CASSYRGQSTDTQYF
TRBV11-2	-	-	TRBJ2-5	TGTGCCAGCTCGGACAGGCCGGGAGGGGAGACCCAGTACTTC	CASSDRPGGETQYF
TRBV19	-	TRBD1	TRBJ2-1	TGTGCCACCAACAGGGGGCTGCCCTACAATGAGCAGTTCTTC	CATNRGLPYNEQFF
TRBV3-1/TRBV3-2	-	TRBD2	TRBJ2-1	TGTGCCAGCAGCACTAGACTAGCGGGAGGGAATGAGCAGTTCTTC	CASSTRLAGGNEQFF
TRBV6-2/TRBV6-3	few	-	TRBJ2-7	TGTGCCAGCAGTTACTCGGGTCAGGCAGGGGACGCCTACGAGCAGTACTTC	CASSYSGQAGDAYEQYF